This entry lists 27 T cell receptor beta chains sequenced from one sample in a study of somatic mutations in cytotoxic T cells in rheumatoid arthritis. Profiled with immunoSEQ multiplex PCR; TCRdb holds only in-frame clones, not every one. The data contain fewer than 40,000 clones, approximately 85% of them seen just once; the ten biggest clones take up about 7.7%. The sequenced material came from CD8+ T cells sorted from blood. The source is an adult with rheumatoid arthritis.

This clone was counted only a few times. The chain recombines TRBV2 with TRBJ2-7; D possibly uses TRBD1 or TRBD2 (5 bases each). Trimming left V 8 bases short and J 3 bases short, with 17 bases between. Germline V CDR1 and CDR2: SNHLY, FYNNEI. The CDR3 has 14 amino acids. The CDR3 loop is CASWLEGSIYEQYF. The CDR3 bases are TGTGCCAGCTGGCTAGAGGGGTCGATCTACGAGCAGTACTTC.

The chain employs TRBV25-1 and TRBJ2-1, with D tentatively TRBD1 (5 bases). This CDR3 has 12 residues. Germline V gives CDR1 MGHDK, CDR2 SYGVNS. V was cut by 5 bases and J by 3 bases, with 5 bases left in between. The CDR3 sequence is CASSRGYNEQFF. The CDR3 coding sequence is TGTGCCAGCAGTAGGGGCTACAATGAGCAGTTCTTC.

The chain links TRBV5-5 to TRBJ2-1; 9 bases align to TRBD2. The junction had 9 bases not matched to a gene; V was cut back by 4 bases and J by 4 bases. CDR1 SGHKS and CDR2 YYEKEE come from the germline V gene (reference sequence). The CDR3 spans 16 residues. The CDR3 loop is CASSPRASGMYNEQFF. CDR3 in DNA: TGTGCCAGCAGCCCCCGGGCTAGCGGGATGTACAATGAGCAGTTCTTC.

The chain combines TRBV27 with TRBJ2-7, with TRBD2 matching 7 bases. Germline loops: CDR1 MNHEY, CDR2 SMNVEV (reference sequence). There are 14 residues in the CDR3. V shed 5 bases, J shed 2 bases, and the junction held 6 bases outside the gene matches. The CDR3: CASSRGTTTYEQYF. CDR3 nucleotide sequence: TGTGCCAGCAGTAGAGGGACTACCACCTACGAGCAGTACTTC.

Comment on this clone: The sample carries other DNA sequences with the same CDR3. The chain joins TRBV6-4 to TRBJ2-3; 8 nucleotides line up with TRBD1. V was pared by 3 bases and J by 4 bases, with 3 bases of the junction left unmatched. Germline-derived CDR1 and CDR2 are MRHNA and SNTAGT. This CDR3 region has 14 residues. The CDR3 DNA sequence: TGTGCCAGCAGTGAAGCACAGGGGGCAGATACGCAGTATTTT. Its translation: CASSEAQGADTQYF.

The chain links TRBV6-5 to TRBJ1-2; no definite D call. Germline-derived CDR1 and CDR2 are MNHEY and SVGAGI. The CDR3 extends over 12 amino acids. Trimming cost V 4 bases and J 2 bases, with 5 bases left between them. The CDR3 reads CASSSDNYGYTF. CDR3 in DNA: TGTGCCAGCAGTTCGGACAACTATGGCTACACCTTC.

The genes are TRBV6-1 and TRBJ2-1; 9 nucleotides line up with TRBD2. J gave up 4 bases and V 4 bases, and 5 bases lay outside the gene matches. This CDR3 region has 15 residues. Germline CDR1 reads MNHNS; CDR2 reads SASEGT. The CDR3 here is CASSATSGSYNEQFF. DNA for the CDR3: TGTGCCAGCAGTGCTACTAGCGGGTCTTACAATGAGCAGTTCTTC.

This chain links TRBV28 with TRBJ2-7; either TRBD1 or TRBD2 may fit D (5 bases each). Germline V CDR1 and CDR2: MDHEN, SYDVKM. This CDR3 comprises 14 residues. The V end was cut by 1 base, the J end by 2 bases, with 9 bases between. CDR3 in amino acids: CASSLFSGPYEQYF. The CDR3 coding sequence is TGTGCCAGCAGTTTATTTTCGGGACCCTACGAGCAGTACTTC.

J is TRBJ2-2 and V is TRBV11-2; no clear D. Trimming removed 3 bases at V and 0 bases at J, with 5 bases between. The CDR3 has 14 residues. In germline, CDR1 is SGHAT, CDR2 FQNNGV. CDR3 residues: CASSLYSNTGELFF. For the CDR3, the DNA is TGTGCCAGCAGCTTGTATTCGAACACCGGGGAGCTGTTTTTT.

The J gene is TRBJ1-4, the V gene TRBV19, with 10 bases lining up with TRBD1. Trimming removed 5 bases from V and 2 bases from J; junction bases left unmatched: 2. The CDR3 contains 15 residues. CDR1 and CDR2 from the germline V gene are LNHDA and SQIVND (reference sequence). DNA for the CDR3: TGTGCCAGTAGTCCGGACAGGGGGACTAATGAAAAACTGTTTTTT. Translation gives CASSPDRGTNEKLFF.

The genes are TRBV5-1 and TRBJ1-1; D not resolved. V shed 5 bases and J shed 7 bases, with 9 bases lying between them. The CDR3 runs to 11 residues. The germline CDR1 and CDR2 sequences are SGHRS and YFSETQ. The CDR3 spells CASRGSLEAFF. Written as DNA, the CDR3 is TGCGCCAGCAGAGGCTCACTTGAAGCTTTCTTT.

This clone was observed a single time. This chain links TRBV19 with TRBJ2-7, with 11 positions matching TRBD1. Germline CDR1 and CDR2: LNHDA and SQIVND (reference sequence). The CDR3 has 15 residues. With 3 bases clipped from V and 5 bases from J, the junction kept 6 bases outside the gene matches. The CDR3 DNA reads as TGTGCCAGTAGTATCCGGACAGGGGGCAGGGACGAGCAGTACTTC. This gives the protein CASSIRTGGRDEQYF.

This chain joins TRBV6-6 and TRBJ1-5; a weak D match, TRBD1 (5 bases). Deletions cut 2 bases from V and 4 bases from J, with 12 bases between. The CDR3 consists of 15 residues. CDR1 is MNHNY, CDR2 SVGAGI, per germline (reference sequence). The CDR3 here is CASSYEGRENQPQHF. The DNA for the CDR3 is TGTGCCAGCAGTTACGAGGGGAGGGAGAATCAGCCCCAGCATTTT.

The chain employs TRBV19 and TRBJ2-6; the D is unclear. Trimming took 9 bases from V and 4 from J, leaving 16 bases between them. The CDR3 spans 15 residues. Germline CDR1 is LNHDA and CDR2 is SQIVND (reference sequence). The DNA of the CDR3 is TGTGCCAGCACGGACGGATTGGACGGGGCCAACGTCCTGACTTTC. Protein sequence: CASTDGLDGANVLTF.

V usage is TRBV7-6 and J usage is TRBJ2-1, with TRBD2 as a possible D gene (5 bases). CDR3 length equals 16 residues. In germline, CDR1 is SGHVS, CDR2 FNYEAQ. Trimming left V 0 bases short and J 2 bases short, with 11 bases between. The CDR3 protein is CASSLAELGPYNEQFF. DNA of the CDR3: TGTGCCAGCAGCTTAGCTGAACTAGGACCCTACAATGAGCAGTTCTTC. Drawing the rest from reference TRBV7-6 and TRBJ2-1, the complete variable domain is GAGVSQSPRYKVTKRGQDVALRCDPISGHVSLYWYRQALGQGPEFLTYFNYEAQQDKSGLPNDRFSAERPEGSISTLTIQRTEQRDSAMYRCASSLAELGPYNEQFFGPGTRLTVL.

The J gene is TRBJ2-2, the V gene TRBV5-5, with TRBD1 identical over 9 bases. V shed 2 bases and J 3 bases; nucleotides not matched to a gene: 2. CDR3 length: 15 amino acids. In germline, CDR1 is SGHKS, CDR2 YYEKEE (reference sequence). The CDR3 coding sequence is TGTGCCAGCAGCTTCCGGGACAGGGACACCGGGGAGCTGTTTTTT. Translated, it gives CASSFRDRDTGELFF.

The CDR3 region has the DNA TGCGCCAGCACTGCGGCCCAGGGGACCTACGAGCAGTACTTC. This gives the protein CASTAAQGTYEQYF. The chain has TRBV10-2 and TRBJ2-7; a possible D gene is TRBD1 (6 bases). The V end lost 7 bases, the J end lost 2 bases, and 15 bases lay between the germline ends. The CDR3 is 14 residues long. Germline assignment: CDR1 WSHSY and CDR2 SAAADI.

This rearrangement joins TRBV6-1 to TRBJ2-7; 12 positions agree with TRBD2. This CDR3 comprises 18 residues. V trimming: 3 bases; J trimming: 2 bases; junction bases outside the gene matches: 11. Looked up from germline, CDR1 is MNHNS and CDR2 is SASEGT. The CDR3 region is CASSEGAYRTSGTYEQYF. CDR3 DNA: TGTGCCAGCAGTGAGGGGGCCTACCGGACTAGCGGGACCTACGAGCAGTACTTC.

This sequence joins TRBV30 and TRBJ1-2; no firm D call. In germline, CDR1 is GTSNPN, CDR2 SVGIG (reference sequence). The length of the CDR3 is 11 residues. V lost 2 bases, J lost 8 bases, and 9 bases lay in between. The CDR3 DNA is TGTGCCTGGAGTCTCAACTTCGGCTACACCTTC. Its protein product is CAWSLNFGYTF.

The chain combines TRBV2 with TRBJ2-7, with 13 nucleotides matching TRBD2. With 7 bases clipped from V and 4 bases from J, the junction kept 4 bases outside the gene matches. The CDR3 length is 14 residues. From germline, CDR1 is SNHLY and CDR2 FYNNEI. CDR3 nucleotides: TGTGCCAGCACCGGGACTAGCGGGGATTACGAGCAGTACTTC. This translates into CASTGTSGDYEQYF.

The CDR3 spells CASSTGTVTDGYTF. CDR3 DNA: TGTGCCAGCAGCACGGGGACAGTCACAGATGGCTACACCTTC. The chain is built from TRBV5-4 and TRBJ1-2, with TRBD1 identical over 7 bases. V was pared by 4 bases and J by 6 bases, with 9 bases of the junction left unmatched. The CDR3 is made up of 14 amino acids. Germline CDR1 SGHNT, CDR2 YYREEE (reference sequence).

V and J are TRBV2 and TRBJ2-3; D not resolved. Germline V lookup: CDR1 SNHLY, CDR2 FYNNEI. This CDR3 contains 15 residues. Trimming shortened V by 8 bases and J by 1 base, and 16 bases separated the two germline ends. The CDR3 sequence is CASRRATRRTDTQYF. DNA of the CDR3: TGTGCCAGCCGAAGGGCAACTCGTCGCACAGATACGCAGTATTTT. Together with reference TRBV2 and TRBJ2-3, the CDR3 gives the full variable domain: EPEVTQTPSHQVTQMGQEVILRCVPISNHLYFYWYRQILGQKVEFLVSFYNNEISEKSEIFDDQFSVERPDGSNFTLKIRSTKLEDSAMYFCASRRATRRTDTQYFGPGTRLTVL.

This chain uses TRBV15 with TRBJ2-1; the match to TRBD2 covers 8 bases. The CDR3 length is 14 residues. Germline CDR1 reads LNHNV; CDR2 reads YYDKDF (reference sequence). V was pared by 5 bases and J by 10 bases, with 10 bases of the junction left unmatched. The CDR3 DNA reads TGTGCCACCAGCGTCCCGGGACTAGTTGAGGAGCAGTTCTTC. Translation: CATSVPGLVEEQFF. Full variable domain (rest looked up from reference TRBV15 and TRBJ2-1): DAMVIQNPRYQVTQFGKPVTLSCSQTLNHNVMYWYQQKSSQAPKLLFHYYDKDFNNEADTPDNFQSRRPNTSFCFLDIRSPGLGDTAMYLCATSVPGLVEEQFFGPGTRLTVL.

The rearrangement joins TRBV28 to TRBJ1-2; D not certain. The germline V and J ends were trimmed by 6 bases and 0 bases, with 17 bases remaining between them. Germline CDR1 is MDHEN and CDR2 is SYDVKM. The length of the CDR3 is 16 residues. The CDR3 nucleotides are TGTGCCAGCAGCCAGCGGCGGCGGAGATCTAACTATGGCTACACCTTC. The encoded protein is CASSQRRRRSNYGYTF.

The chain couples TRBV7-6 to TRBJ1-6, with D possibly matching TRBD1 (5 bases). Trimming pared 1 base from V and 10 bases from J, leaving 14 bases between. The germline CDR1 and CDR2 sequences are SGHVS and FNYEAQ. This CDR3 contains 15 residues. The CDR3 region has the DNA TGTGCCAGCAGCTTAGAGCGGCAGGGAAGATCACCCCTCCACTTT. Encoded protein: CASSLERQGRSPLHF.

With respect to this clone: The junction and the germline gene differ at one end; a read error may be behind it. This sequence joins TRBV9 and TRBJ2-1, with D possibly being TRBD2 (6 bases). Germline values: CDR1 SGDLS, CDR2 YYNGEE. This CDR3 spans 13 amino acids. The CDR3 region is CASSGDSHNEQFF. CDR3 sequence (DNA): TGTGCCAGCAGCGGGGACTCCCACAATGAGCAGTTCTTC.

The rearrangement links TRBV11-1 to TRBJ2-7; D possibly corresponds to TRBD1 (6 bases). V lost 1 base, J lost 2 bases, and 12 bases lay in between. Germline assignment: CDR1 SGHAT and CDR2 FQDESV (reference sequence). The CDR3 covers 15 residues. The DNA of the CDR3 is TGTGCCAGCAGCTTAGGGGCAGGGGTCCCCTACGAGCAGTACTTC. This codes for CASSLGAGVPYEQYF.